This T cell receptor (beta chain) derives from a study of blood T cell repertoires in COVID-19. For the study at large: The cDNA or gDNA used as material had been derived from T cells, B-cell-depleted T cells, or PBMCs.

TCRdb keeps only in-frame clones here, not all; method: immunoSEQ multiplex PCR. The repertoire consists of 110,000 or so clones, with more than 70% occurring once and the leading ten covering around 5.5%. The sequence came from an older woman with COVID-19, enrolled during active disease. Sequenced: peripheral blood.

CDR3 in DNA: TGTGCCAGCAGTATAGGGACAATAGGTGAAAAACTGTTTTTT. It translates to CASSIGTIGEKLFF. The chain carries TRBV28 and TRBJ1-4; D possibly corresponds to TRBD1 (6 bases). The CDR3 consists of 14 residues. The germline V gene has CDR1 MDHEN and CDR2 SYDVKM. V was trimmed by 5 bases and J by 7 bases, leaving 14 bases between them.